This TCR beta chain was recovered during a study of cytomegalovirus exposure and HLA in healthy donors. Per the germline V gene, CDR1 is WSHSY and CDR2 is SAAADI. The CDR3 length is 12 residues. V was pared by 0 bases and J by 5 bases, with 5 bases between. Study-wide findings and caveats: TCR beta chains numbering 164 were designated cytomegalovirus-associated. According to reports, the classifier identified cytomegalovirus status with high specificity and sensitivity. In vitro assays verified that a few CMV-associated chains recognized CMV antigens specifically.

TCRdb's copy holds only in-frame clones and misses some; the assay was immunoSEQ multiplex PCR. The sample contains hundreds of thousands of clones, over 75% of which appear only once. On this clone itself: Its antigen is not identified.

This clonotype originated in a young woman in good health and CMV-seropositive. The sequencing input was PBMCs. The gene calls are TRBV10-2 and TRBJ2-7; maybe TRBD1 (5 bases). The CDR3 is CASSESRDEQYF. CDR3 bases: TGCGCCAGCAGTGAGTCCAGGGACGAGCAGTACTTC.